The 30 T cell receptor beta chains in this list originate from one sample, sequenced in a study of T cell responses to AZD1222 COVID-19 vaccine. TCRdb's table, derived via immunoSEQ multiplex PCR, lists solely in-frame clones and lacks some. The sample carries approximately 110,000 clones, about 95% recorded once. This specimen consisted of peripheral blood, obtained on day 0 of AZD1222 vaccination. Receptor source: an adult in good health.

The chain carries TRBV4-1 and TRBJ2-7, with D possibly matching TRBD1 (6 bases). Deletions cut 0 bases from V and 3 bases from J, with 15 bases between. Germline V gives CDR1 MGHRA, CDR2 YSYEKL. CDR3 length: 16 amino acids. The CDR3 DNA is TGCGCCAGCAGCCAAGACAGATCGGCAGGGGTCTACGAGCAGTACTTC. This gives the protein CASSQDRSAGVYEQYF.

V and J are TRBV6-6 and TRBJ1-5, with D uncertain. The CDR3 consists of 16 residues. V dropped 6 bases and J dropped 0 bases, with 15 bases sitting between them. Per germline, CDR1 MNHNY and CDR2 SVGAGI (reference sequence). CDR3 nucleotide sequence: TGTGCCAGCAGCTCCAAAGGACCCCATAGCAATCAGCCCCAGCATTTT. Translating it yields CASSSKGPHSNQPQHF.

CDR3 in DNA: TGTGCCAGCAGTTCCCTCGGCGGGGGAGCCTACAATGAGCAGTTCTTC. It specifies CASSSLGGGAYNEQFF. The chain couples TRBV6-6 to TRBJ2-1, with 7 bases that match TRBD2. The V gene end was trimmed by 4 bases and the J gene end by 2 bases; junction bases not matched to a gene: 8. The CDR3 totals 16 residues. The germline gives CDR1 MNHNY, CDR2 SVGAGI (reference sequence).

The chain has TRBV7-2 and TRBJ2-5; possibly TRBD2 for D (6 bases). The CDR3 consists of 15 residues. In germline, CDR1 is SGHTA, CDR2 FQGNSA. Trimming left V 5 bases short and J 4 bases short, with 17 bases between. CDR3 in DNA: TGTGCCAGCAGCCAAGACTGGAGGGCTATAGAGACCCAGTACTTC. Protein product: CASSQDWRAIETQYF.

The chain has TRBV19 and TRBJ2-7, with D possibly matching TRBD1 (5 bases). The V end was cut by 4 bases, the J end by 2 bases, with 9 bases between. The CDR3 extends over 13 amino acids. The germline CDR1 and CDR2 sequences are LNHDA and SQIVND (reference sequence). The CDR3 is CASSTDRTYEQYF. Written as DNA, the CDR3 is TGTGCCAGTAGTACCGACAGAACCTACGAGCAGTACTTC.

The CDR3 DNA is TGTGCCAGCAGTTACTCGATTTTATCCGGGGACACTGAAGCTTTCTTT. Residues: CASSYSILSGDTEAFF. The V and J genes are TRBV6-5 and TRBJ1-1; no reliable D call. This CDR3 region has 16 residues. Trimming left V 0 bases short and J 3 bases short, with 14 bases between. CDR1 MNHEY and CDR2 SVGAGI come from the germline V gene.

The CDR3 spells CASSKGQANTEAFF. The CDR3 nucleotides read TGCGCCAGCAGCAAGGGACAGGCGAACACTGAAGCTTTCTTT. The chain links TRBV5-1 to TRBJ1-1, with TRBD1 identical over 8 bases. The V gene's germline CDR1 is SGHRS and CDR2 YFSETQ. The length of the CDR3 is 14 residues. With V trimmed by 4 bases and J by 1 base, 3 bases remained unmatched. The variable domain in full, completed from reference TRBV5-1 and TRBJ1-1, reads KAGVTQTPRYLIKTRGQQVTLSCSPISGHRSVSWYQQTPGQGLQFLFEYFSETQRNKGNFPGRFSGRQFSNSRSEMNVSTLELGDSALYLCASSKGQANTEAFFGQGTRLTVV.

This clone was detected a few times. The rearrangement joins TRBV29-1 to TRBJ2-6; D could derive from TRBD1 or TRBD2 (5 bases each). This CDR3 has 15 residues. Germline lookup yields CDR1 SQVTM and CDR2 ANQGSEA. V lost 5 bases and J 0 bases, leaving 11 bases between the germline ends. CDR3 region: CSVKWGSSGANVLTF. For the CDR3, the DNA is TGCAGCGTTAAGTGGGGGAGCTCTGGGGCCAACGTCCTGACTTTC.

The chain has TRBV30 and TRBJ2-1; 7 bases line up with TRBD2. J gave up 7 bases and V 4 bases, and 7 bases lay outside the gene matches. The CDR3 runs to 13 residues. Looked up from germline, CDR1 is GTSNPN and CDR2 is SVGIG (reference sequence). CDR3 loop: CAWTWDYMNEQFF. As DNA, the CDR3 is TGTGCCTGGACGTGGGACTACATGAATGAGCAGTTCTTC.

The J gene is TRBJ1-1, the V gene TRBV6-1; the D gene is possibly TRBD1 (6 bases). Germline V gene sequence: CDR1 MNHNS, CDR2 SASEGT. The CDR3 has 14 residues. V was trimmed by 3 bases and J by 1 base, leaving 9 bases between them. The CDR3 coding sequence is TGTGCCAGCAGTGAGACAGGAGCGAACACTGAAGCTTTCTTT. It translates to CASSETGANTEAFF.

The CDR3 here is CATPRGREVVNTEAFF. In DNA, the CDR3 is TGTGCCACCCCCCGGGGCAGGGAGGTTGTGAACACTGAAGCTTTCTTT. The V call is TRBV2, the J call TRBJ1-1, with D possibly TRBD1 on 5 matching bases. Trimming pared 10 bases from V and 0 bases from J, leaving 21 bases between. The CDR3 spans 16 residues. Germline V gene sequence: CDR1 SNHLY, CDR2 FYNNEI.

The genes are TRBV11-3 and TRBJ2-7; 8 positions match TRBD2. The CDR3 is 16 amino acids. The J segment lost 2 bases and the V segment lost 4 bases, leaving 10 bases of the junction unmatched. Germline V CDR1 and CDR2: SGHNT, YENEEA. The CDR3 loop reads CASSSPIGRAAYEQYF. The DNA of the CDR3 is TGTGCCAGCAGCTCCCCTATCGGGAGGGCGGCCTACGAGCAGTACTTC.

This clone has a handful of counts. V is TRBV5-5 and J is TRBJ1-5; tentative D call: TRBD1 (6 bases). V shed 4 bases and J shed 0 bases, with 11 bases lying between them. The CDR3 spans 15 residues. CDR1 and CDR2 from the germline V gene are SGHKS and YYEKEE (reference sequence). CDR3 region: CASSLGGYSNQPQHF. The CDR3 coding sequence is TGTGCCAGCAGCCTAGGGGGGTATAGCAATCAGCCCCAGCATTTT.

J is TRBJ1-6 and V is TRBV28; 7 bases are shared with TRBD1. The CDR3 has 19 amino acids. Germline V gene sequence: CDR1 MDHEN, CDR2 SYDVKM. Unmatched junction bases numbered 18, after V lost 3 bases and J lost 7 bases. Here the CDR3 reads CASSLSSFDRAGVNSPLHF. The CDR3 DNA is TGTGCCAGCAGTTTGTCCTCTTTCGACAGGGCCGGCGTCAATTCACCCCTCCACTTT.

The chain recombines TRBV27 with TRBJ2-1; no definite D call. Germline values: CDR1 MNHEY, CDR2 SMNVEV (reference sequence). This CDR3 spans 15 amino acids. Deletions cut 5 bases from V and 1 base from J, with 12 bases between. This chain's CDR3 is CASSHTRRSYNEQFF. In nucleotides, the CDR3 is TGTGCCAGCAGTCATACGAGGCGGTCCTACAATGAGCAGTTCTTC.

This clone was counted a single time. The genes are TRBV5-4 and TRBJ1-1; possibly TRBD1 for D (5 bases). V dropped 3 bases and J dropped 4 bases, with 16 bases sitting between them. The CDR3 has 15 residues. From germline, CDR1 is SGHNT and CDR2 YYREEE (reference sequence). The CDR3, as DNA: TGTGCCAGCAGCTGGGGGACTGGGGAGCGCACTGAAGCTTTCTTT. Translating gives CASSWGTGERTEAFF.

This clone has a single count. The rearrangement joins TRBV14 to TRBJ1-2; D call uncertain. Germline V gene data show CDR1 as SGHDN and CDR2 as FVKESK. The CDR3 extends over 13 amino acids. Trimming cost V 4 bases and J 0 bases, with 6 bases left between them. The CDR3 DNA reads TGTGCCAGCAGCCCCTTAGCTAACTATGGCTACACCTTC. This sequence encodes CASSPLANYGYTF.

The J gene is TRBJ1-4, the V gene TRBV7-2, with 7 bases that match TRBD1. The CDR3 spans 15 residues. Germline lookup yields CDR1 SGHTA and CDR2 FQGNSA. V dropped 5 bases and J dropped 6; count of bases not matched to a gene: 9. CDR3 sequence reads: CASSSRQGVDEKLFF. The CDR3 bases are TGTGCCAGCAGCAGCCGACAGGGAGTGGATGAAAAACTGTTTTTT.

The sample holds one count of this clone. The V call is TRBV19, the J call TRBJ1-4, with D possibly matching TRBD1 (6 bases). The V and J ends lost 1 base and 1 base respectively, with 10 bases between them. The CDR3 spans 16 residues. CDR1 and CDR2 from the germline V gene are LNHDA and SQIVND (reference sequence). The CDR3 loop reads CASSIGQVLTNEKLFF. The CDR3 nucleotides read TGTGCCAGTAGTATAGGACAGGTTTTAACTAATGAAAAACTGTTTTTT.

The gene calls are TRBV28 and TRBJ1-1; 7 bases line up with TRBD1. From germline, CDR1 is MDHEN and CDR2 SYDVKM. The CDR3 runs 13 residues. With V trimmed by 8 bases and J by 0 bases, 3 bases remained unmatched. The CDR3 reads CASGDRLNTEAFF. CDR3 in DNA: TGTGCCAGCGGGGACAGACTGAACACTGAAGCTTTCTTT.

The V gene is TRBV3-1 (or the pseudogene TRBV3-2), the J gene TRBJ1-2; perhaps TRBD1 as D (6 bases). CDR3 length: 14 amino acids. Germline CDR1 LGHDT, CDR2 YNNKEL (reference sequence). Trimming removed 4 bases at V and 8 bases at J, with 17 bases between. CDR3 in amino acids: CASSPPGGGQGYTF. The CDR3 DNA reads TGTGCCAGCAGCCCTCCGGGGGGCGGACAGGGCTACACCTTC.

This clone was seen a single time. The V gene is TRBV6-5, the J gene TRBJ2-3; 11 bases fit TRBD2. Per germline, CDR1 MNHEY and CDR2 SVGAGI. CDR3 length: 14 residues. Trimming removed 6 bases from V and 1 base from J; junction bases left unmatched: 0. The CDR3 spells CASRTSGGTDTQYF. The CDR3 DNA is TGTGCCAGCAGGACTAGCGGGGGCACAGATACGCAGTATTTT.

The chain uses TRBV3-1 (or the pseudogene TRBV3-2) and TRBJ1-1; weak D call: TRBD1 (5 bases). Germline V lookup: CDR1 LGHDT, CDR2 YNNKEL (reference sequence). The CDR3 is made up of 16 amino acids. Trimming took 5 bases from V and 5 from J, leaving 21 bases between them. The CDR3 nucleotides are TGTGCCAGCAGCTCGTGGGACCCGTCGCTTAGGACTGAAGCTTTCTTT. Translated: CASSSWDPSLRTEAFF.

V gene TRBV7-6 combines with J gene TRBJ1-2, with a tentative D call TRBD1 (5 bases). V was trimmed by 5 bases and J by 4 bases, leaving 14 bases between them. CDR3 length: 14 amino acids. Germline assignment: CDR1 SGHVS and CDR2 FNYEAQ. The CDR3 spells CASSPLGLSYGYTF. DNA of the CDR3: TGTGCCAGCAGCCCCTTGGGACTTAGCTATGGCTACACCTTC.

V gene TRBV19 combines with J gene TRBJ2-3; TRBD2 aligns across 13 bases. The junction had 15 bases not matched to a gene; V was cut back by 5 bases and J by 4 bases. CDR3 length equals 19 residues. Germline-derived CDR1 and CDR2 are LNHDA and SQIVND (reference sequence). In DNA, the CDR3 is TGTGCCAGTAGTCCCTTCCCCGGGACTAGCGGGATACTCGCAGATACGCAGTATTTT. Amino acid sequence: CASSPFPGTSGILADTQYF.

This clone is a singleton in its sample. This chain connects TRBV2 to TRBJ2-7; perhaps TRBD2 as D (6 bases). V dropped 6 bases and J dropped 0 bases, with 15 bases sitting between them. The germline CDR1 and CDR2 sequences are SNHLY and FYNNEI. CDR3 length equals 15 residues. The CDR3 DNA sequence: TGTGCCAGCAGGGCAAGGACTATAGCCTCCTACGAGCAGTACTTC. Its translation: CASRARTIASYEQYF.

The CDR3 DNA sequence: TGTGCCTGGAGTGTAAGGCTGGGTGATACGCAGTATTTT. This encodes CAWSVRLGDTQYF. The V gene is TRBV30, the J gene TRBJ2-3; D not resolved. The CDR3 extends over 13 amino acids. Germline V gives CDR1 GTSNPN, CDR2 SVGIG (reference sequence). Trimming took off 0 bases at V and 6 bases at J, with 10 bases between the two ends.

The genes are TRBV3-1 (or the pseudogene TRBV3-2) and TRBJ1-1; no definite D call. The CDR3 consists of 17 residues. Germline CDR1 is LGHDT and CDR2 is YNNKEL (reference sequence). Between the trimmed V and J ends, which lost 1 base and 3 bases, there was a span of 18 bases. CDR3 loop: CASSQAGVLRADTEAFF. CDR3 nucleotides: TGTGCCAGCAGCCAAGCTGGCGTGCTAAGAGCGGACACTGAAGCTTTCTTT.

This chain joins TRBV14 and TRBJ2-7, with 8 bases matching TRBD1. Germline assignment: CDR1 SGHDN and CDR2 FVKESK. Trimming cost V 2 bases and J 0 bases; bases outside gene matches: 9. CDR3 length equals 17 residues. CDR3 loop: CASSQLGTGRTSYEQYF. The CDR3 DNA sequence: TGTGCCAGCAGCCAACTGGGGACAGGACGTACCTCCTACGAGCAGTACTTC.

The V gene is TRBV6-5, the J gene TRBJ1-2; D is ambiguous. Germline values: CDR1 MNHEY, CDR2 SVGAGI. The CDR3 totals 14 residues. V lost 8 bases and J lost 6, with 19 bases in between. The CDR3 DNA follows: TGTGCCAGCGGCTACCTCGAGGGAGGAGATGGCTACACCTTC. Translated, it gives CASGYLEGGDGYTF.